The clone carrying this TCR beta chain was seen a handful of times. Antigen unknown. The data derive from a study of T cell responses to AZD1222 COVID-19 vaccine. Study overall: Pooling of second doses given at about 4 or about 12 weeks was done.

Germline CDR1 SEHNR, CDR2 FQNEAQ (reference sequence). V lost 1 base, J lost 6 bases, and 7 bases lay in between. The CDR3 consists of 12 residues. Overall study findings and caveats: The sample set comprised mostly white British donors with more females, and clonal diversity was possibly underestimated. In all cases, repertoires were sampled only after the peak T cell response.

Data came from immunoSEQ multiplex PCR; TCRdb stores just in-frame clones and leaves some out. The table has more than 85,000 clones, approximately 91% seen once. The chain joins TRBV7-9 to TRBJ2-7, with D perhaps matching TRBD1 or TRBD2 (5 bases each). The specimen comprised peripheral blood, sampled on day 0 of AZD1222 vaccination. The sequence was obtained from an adult in good health. The CDR3 DNA reads as TGTGCCAGCAGCTTAGGGGGGTCCGAGCAGTACTTC. Protein: CASSLGGSEQYF.